A selection of T cell receptor beta chains follows, all from one sample in a study of blood T cell repertoires in COVID-19. Only in-frame clones appear in the TCRdb table, and some are missing; sequencing was by immunoSEQ multiplex PCR. The table records some 200,000 clones, roughly 92% of them present only once. The sequenced sample was peripheral blood. All receptors come from a man between 25 and 39 years old with COVID-19, enrolled during active disease. Each CDR3 is given with its conserved first and last residue. Fields, in order: D gene, V gene, clone size, J gene, CDR3 DNA, CDR3 protein. A D gene is named only where the DNA matches it firmly. Size is omitted from some rows. Given values are once, few, many or a class for expanded clones.

d_gene: TRBD1; v_gene: TRBV20-1; abundance: .; j_gene: TRBJ1-2; CDR3nt: TGCAGTGCTAGTAGGACGGGACAGATATATGGCTACACCTTC; CDR3aa: CSASRTGQIYGYTF
d_gene: TRBD2; v_gene: TRBV7-3; abundance: .; j_gene: TRBJ2-2; CDR3nt: TGTGCCAGCAGCGCCGGGACTAGCGGGTACACCGGGGAGCTGTTTTTT; CDR3aa: CASSAGTSGYTGELFF
d_gene: .; v_gene: TRBV11-2; abundance: .; j_gene: TRBJ1-2; CDR3nt: TGTGCCAGCAGCGCGCGACCCACGGGGGATGGCTACACCTTC; CDR3aa: CASSARPTGDGYTF
d_gene: .; v_gene: TRBV5-6; abundance: .; j_gene: TRBJ2-5; CDR3nt: TGTGCCAGCACCTTATACCTGGCGGGGGCCGCTATTGACACCCAGTACTTC; CDR3aa: CASTLYLAGAAIDTQYF
d_gene: TRBD1; v_gene: TRBV7-2; abundance: .; j_gene: TRBJ1-5; CDR3nt: TGTGCCAGCAGCATAGGACAGGGCGGGAGCAATCAGCCCCAGCATTTT; CDR3aa: CASSIGQGGSNQPQHF
d_gene: TRBD1; v_gene: TRBV5-1; abundance: .; j_gene: TRBJ2-2; CDR3nt: TGCGCCAGCAGCTGGAGCCCCCAGGGGGCGAACACCGGGGAGCTGTTTTTT; CDR3aa: CASSWSPQGANTGELFF
d_gene: TRBD1; v_gene: TRBV27; abundance: .; j_gene: TRBJ1-1; CDR3nt: TGTGCCAGCAGTTTGCAACCGGGACAGGTTCCTTTCTTT; CDR3aa: CASSLQPGQVPFF
d_gene: TRBD2; v_gene: TRBV7-6; abundance: once; j_gene: TRBJ2-2; CDR3nt: TGTGCCAGCAGCTTAGCCTCGCGGGGGGGTACCGGGGAGCTGTTTTTT; CDR3aa: CASSLASRGGTGELFF
d_gene: .; v_gene: TRBV14; abundance: .; j_gene: TRBJ2-3; CDR3nt: TGTGCCAGCAGCCAAAGGCCCTTTGACACATCTAGCACAGATACGCAGTATTTT; CDR3aa: CASSQRPFDTSSTDTQYF
d_gene: .; v_gene: TRBV5-1; abundance: .; j_gene: TRBJ1-1; CDR3nt: TGCGCCAGCAGCTTGGGACGGGAGAACACTGAAGCTTTCTTT; CDR3aa: CASSLGRENTEAFF
d_gene: .; v_gene: TRBV5-1; abundance: .; j_gene: TRBJ1-1; CDR3nt: TGCGCCAGCAGCTTGGACGGGGGGGTCTCCGAAGCTTTCTTT; CDR3aa: CASSLDGGVSEAFF
d_gene: .; v_gene: TRBV18; abundance: .; j_gene: TRBJ2-7; CDR3nt: TGTGCCAGCTCACTTGGTGGGCCCTCCTACGAGCAGTACTTC; CDR3aa: CASSLGGPSYEQYF
d_gene: .; v_gene: TRBV11-2; abundance: .; j_gene: TRBJ2-7; CDR3nt: TGTGCCAGCAGCTTAGGGCCGGAGCAGTACTTC; CDR3aa: CASSLGPEQYF
d_gene: TRBD1; v_gene: TRBV6-1; abundance: .; j_gene: TRBJ1-2; CDR3nt: TGTGCCAGCAGCTCCCCGGGACAGGGTCATGGCTACACCTTC; CDR3aa: CASSSPGQGHGYTF
d_gene: .; v_gene: TRBV10-1; abundance: .; j_gene: TRBJ1-1; CDR3nt: TGCGCCAGCAGCCAGGGAAGGTCTGAAGCTTTCTTT; CDR3aa: CASSQGRSEAFF
d_gene: TRBD1; v_gene: TRBV5-1; abundance: once; j_gene: TRBJ1-3; CDR3nt: TGCGCCAGCAGCTATTCGGGACAGGGCTCTGGAAACACCATATATTTT; CDR3aa: CASSYSGQGSGNTIYF
d_gene: TRBD1; v_gene: TRBV4-1; abundance: .; j_gene: TRBJ1-2; CDR3nt: TGCGCCAGCAGCCAGATCCCTCAGGGGGCTGATGGCTACACCTTC; CDR3aa: CASSQIPQGADGYTF
d_gene: .; v_gene: TRBV6-5; abundance: once; j_gene: TRBJ1-3; CDR3nt: TGTGCCAGCAGTTATTTTTCCTCGTCTGGAAACACCATATATTTT; CDR3aa: CASSYFSSSGNTIYF
d_gene: .; v_gene: TRBV2; abundance: .; j_gene: TRBJ1-2; CDR3nt: TGTGCCAGCAGTGCGACCGCGCGGGGCTACACCTTC; CDR3aa: CASSATARGYTF
d_gene: .; v_gene: TRBV7-7; abundance: .; j_gene: TRBJ2-5; CDR3nt: TGTGCCAGCAGCCCATCGCCGGGACAACAAGAGACCCAGTACTTC; CDR3aa: CASSPSPGQQETQYF
d_gene: .; v_gene: TRBV11-2; abundance: .; j_gene: TRBJ1-6; CDR3nt: TGTGCCAGCAGCTTAAAAGGAGGTTCACCCCTCCACTTT; CDR3aa: CASSLKGGSPLHF
d_gene: TRBD1; v_gene: TRBV5-1; abundance: .; j_gene: TRBJ1-1; CDR3nt: TGCGCCAGCAGCTGGACGGGACAGACTAACACTGAAGCTTTCTTT; CDR3aa: CASSWTGQTNTEAFF
d_gene: .; v_gene: TRBV11-2; abundance: .; j_gene: TRBJ1-3; CDR3nt: TGTGCCAGCAGCTTAGGGAGGAGCTCTGGAAACACCATATATTTT; CDR3aa: CASSLGRSSGNTIYF
d_gene: .; v_gene: TRBV12-3/TRBV12-4; abundance: .; j_gene: TRBJ2-1; CDR3nt: TGTGCCAGCAGTTTATCGGGACTTAATGAGCAGTTCTTC; CDR3aa: CASSLSGLNEQFF
d_gene: .; v_gene: TRBV6-5; abundance: .; j_gene: TRBJ1-5; CDR3nt: TGTGCCAGCAGTTACGGGGGGTCCGGCAATCAGCCCCAGCATTTT; CDR3aa: CASSYGGSGNQPQHF
d_gene: .; v_gene: TRBV6-6; abundance: .; j_gene: TRBJ1-5; CDR3nt: TGTGCCAGCAGTTACGGTTTTGGACCGGGGAATCAGCCCCAGCATTTT; CDR3aa: CASSYGFGPGNQPQHF
d_gene: TRBD1; v_gene: TRBV27; abundance: .; j_gene: TRBJ1-4; CDR3nt: TGTGCCAGCAGTTCCTCGACAGGGTCCCGTAGCGTTGAAAAACTGTTTTTT; CDR3aa: CASSSSTGSRSVEKLFF
d_gene: TRBD1; v_gene: TRBV19; abundance: once; j_gene: TRBJ1-1; CDR3nt: TGTGCCAGTAGTGGACGGACAGGGGACACTGAAGCTTTCTTT; CDR3aa: CASSGRTGDTEAFF
d_gene: TRBD1; v_gene: TRBV25-1; abundance: few; j_gene: TRBJ1-5; CDR3nt: TGTGCCAGCACCTCTGGGACAGGGCATCAGCCCCAGCATTTT; CDR3aa: CASTSGTGHQPQHF
d_gene: .; v_gene: TRBV4-1; abundance: .; j_gene: TRBJ2-5; CDR3nt: TGCGCCAGCAGCCAAGTCGTAGGGGGACACCGAGACCAGTACTTC; CDR3aa: CASSQVVGGHRDQYF
d_gene: .; v_gene: TRBV27; abundance: .; j_gene: TRBJ1-2; CDR3nt: TGTGCCACCCGGGACACCCTAAACTATGGCTACACCTTC; CDR3aa: CATRDTLNYGYTF
d_gene: .; v_gene: TRBV7-2; abundance: few; j_gene: TRBJ2-7; CDR3nt: TGTGCCAGCACCGGCCCAGGGGCTTGGAACGAGCAGTACTTC; CDR3aa: CASTGPGAWNEQYF
d_gene: .; v_gene: TRBV2; abundance: .; j_gene: TRBJ1-1; CDR3nt: TGTGCCAGCAATGGAGGACAGAGGAACACTGAAGCTTTCTTT; CDR3aa: CASNGGQRNTEAFF
d_gene: TRBD2; v_gene: TRBV4-1; abundance: .; j_gene: TRBJ2-7; CDR3nt: TGCGCCAGCAGCCAAGTAGCCCAGGGAGGGCTAGACGAGCAGTACTTC; CDR3aa: CASSQVAQGGLDEQYF
d_gene: .; v_gene: TRBV6-5; abundance: .; j_gene: TRBJ1-1; CDR3nt: TGTGCCAGCACCCGTGACAGAGTGAACACTGAAGCTTTCTTT; CDR3aa: CASTRDRVNTEAFF
d_gene: .; v_gene: TRBV6-5; abundance: few; j_gene: TRBJ2-7; CDR3nt: TGTGCCAGCAAGAAAGGGGAGGTCTCCTACGAGCAGTACTTC; CDR3aa: CASKKGEVSYEQYF
d_gene: TRBD2; v_gene: TRBV3-1/TRBV3-2; abundance: .; j_gene: TRBJ2-1; CDR3nt: TGTGCCAGCAGCCAAGTGGTTAGCGGGGGGTCCTACAATGAGCAGTTCTTC; CDR3aa: CASSQVVSGGSYNEQFF
d_gene: .; v_gene: TRBV4-1; abundance: .; j_gene: TRBJ1-4; CDR3nt: TGCGCCAGCAGCCCCAGGGAGGGTGGTGAAAAACTGTTTTTT; CDR3aa: CASSPREGGEKLFF
d_gene: TRBD1; v_gene: TRBV28; abundance: .; j_gene: TRBJ1-2; CDR3nt: TGTGCCAGCAGTAAAGAACAGGGGTACTATGGCTACACCTTC; CDR3aa: CASSKEQGYYGYTF
d_gene: TRBD1; v_gene: TRBV7-9; abundance: few; j_gene: TRBJ1-2; CDR3nt: TGTGCCAGCAGCTTAGCCGGGACAGGGGCTTATGGCTACACCTTC; CDR3aa: CASSLAGTGAYGYTF
d_gene: TRBD1; v_gene: TRBV14; abundance: .; j_gene: TRBJ1-6; CDR3nt: TGTGCCAGCAGCCAACTCACAGGGGGCGGTTCACCCCTCCACTTT; CDR3aa: CASSQLTGGGSPLHF
d_gene: .; v_gene: TRBV7-9; abundance: once; j_gene: TRBJ1-3; CDR3nt: TGTGCCAGCAGCTCGACAGTGACTGGAAACACCATATATTTT; CDR3aa: CASSSTVTGNTIYF
d_gene: TRBD1; v_gene: TRBV11-2; abundance: .; j_gene: TRBJ1-6; CDR3nt: TGTGCCAGCAGTTTCGGACAGGGAATTTCACCCCTCCACTTT; CDR3aa: CASSFGQGISPLHF
d_gene: TRBD1; v_gene: TRBV7-9; abundance: .; j_gene: TRBJ2-7; CDR3nt: TGTGCCAGCAGCGTTCGGACAGGGGGCGCGGGAGAGCAGTACTTC; CDR3aa: CASSVRTGGAGEQYF
d_gene: TRBD1; v_gene: TRBV5-3; abundance: once; j_gene: TRBJ1-4; CDR3nt: TGTGCCAGAAGCTATGACAGGGTTGAAAAACTGTTTTTT; CDR3aa: CARSYDRVEKLFF
d_gene: .; v_gene: TRBV3-1/TRBV3-2; abundance: .; j_gene: TRBJ1-6; CDR3nt: TGTGCCAGCAGCCAAGCGGGAAGAGGGTCACCCCTCCACTTT; CDR3aa: CASSQAGRGSPLHF
d_gene: .; v_gene: TRBV24-1; abundance: .; j_gene: TRBJ2-3; CDR3nt: TGTGCCACCAGTGAACCCAGCAGGGGTACGCAGTATTTT; CDR3aa: CATSEPSRGTQYF
d_gene: .; v_gene: TRBV5-6; abundance: .; j_gene: TRBJ2-2; CDR3nt: TGTGCCAGCACCACCCCCAGGTTTGGGGGCTTGGGCACCGGGGAGCTGTTTTTT; CDR3aa: CASTTPRFGGLGTGELFF